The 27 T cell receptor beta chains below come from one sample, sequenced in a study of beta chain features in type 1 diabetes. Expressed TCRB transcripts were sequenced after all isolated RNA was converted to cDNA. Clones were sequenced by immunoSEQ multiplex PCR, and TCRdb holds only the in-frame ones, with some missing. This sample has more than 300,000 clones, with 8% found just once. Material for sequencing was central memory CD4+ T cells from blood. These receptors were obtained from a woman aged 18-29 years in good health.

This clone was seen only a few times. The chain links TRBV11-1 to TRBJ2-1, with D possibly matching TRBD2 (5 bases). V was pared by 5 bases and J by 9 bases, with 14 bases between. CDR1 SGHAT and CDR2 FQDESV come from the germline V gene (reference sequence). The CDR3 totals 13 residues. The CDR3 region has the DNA TGTGCCAGCAGCCGTTTACGGGAAAGTGAGCAGTTCTTC. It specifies CASSRLRESEQFF.

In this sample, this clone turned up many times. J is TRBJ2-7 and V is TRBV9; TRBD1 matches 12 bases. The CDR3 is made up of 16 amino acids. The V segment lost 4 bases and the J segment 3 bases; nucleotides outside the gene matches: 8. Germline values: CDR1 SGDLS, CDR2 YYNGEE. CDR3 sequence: CASSPGTGGRFYEQYF. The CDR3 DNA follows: TGTGCCAGCAGCCCCGGGACAGGGGGCAGATTCTACGAGCAGTACTTC.

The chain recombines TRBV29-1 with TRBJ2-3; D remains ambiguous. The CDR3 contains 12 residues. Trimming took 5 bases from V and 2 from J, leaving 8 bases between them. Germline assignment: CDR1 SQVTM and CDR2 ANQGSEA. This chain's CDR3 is CSVQRPTDTQYF. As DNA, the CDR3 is TGCAGCGTTCAGCGCCCCACAGATACGCAGTATTTT.

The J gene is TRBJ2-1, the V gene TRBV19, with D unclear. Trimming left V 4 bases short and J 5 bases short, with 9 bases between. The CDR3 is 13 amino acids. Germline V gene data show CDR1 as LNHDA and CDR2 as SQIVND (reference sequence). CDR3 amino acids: CASSNTPDNEQFF. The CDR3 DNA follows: TGTGCCAGTAGTAATACTCCTGACAATGAGCAGTTCTTC.

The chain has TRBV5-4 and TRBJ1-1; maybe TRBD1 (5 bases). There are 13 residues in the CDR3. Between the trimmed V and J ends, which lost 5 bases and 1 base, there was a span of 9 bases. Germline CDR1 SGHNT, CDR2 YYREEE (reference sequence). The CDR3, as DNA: TGTGCCAGCAGACAAGACAGGAACACTGAAGCTTTCTTT. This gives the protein CASRQDRNTEAFF.

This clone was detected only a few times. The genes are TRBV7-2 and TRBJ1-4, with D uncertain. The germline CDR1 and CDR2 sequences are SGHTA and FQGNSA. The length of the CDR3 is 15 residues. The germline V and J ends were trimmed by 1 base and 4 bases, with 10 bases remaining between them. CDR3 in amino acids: CASSLGGGHNEKLFF. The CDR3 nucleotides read TGTGCCAGCAGCTTAGGGGGAGGGCATAATGAAAAACTGTTTTTT.

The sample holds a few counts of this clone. CDR3 nucleotide sequence: TGTGCCAGCAGCCCCCCCTCGAGCAGGGGTCGGTACTTC. Translated: CASSPPSSRGRYF. The chain joins TRBV7-3 to TRBJ2-5; a weak D match, TRBD1 (6 bases). V was pared by 5 bases and J by 13 bases, with 20 bases between. Germline values: CDR1 SGHTA, CDR2 FQGTGA. The CDR3 loop spans 13 amino acids.

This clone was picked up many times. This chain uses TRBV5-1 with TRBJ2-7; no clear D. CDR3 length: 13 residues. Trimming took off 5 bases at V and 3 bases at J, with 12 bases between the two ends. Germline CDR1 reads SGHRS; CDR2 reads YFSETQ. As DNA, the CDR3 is TGCGCCAGCAGTGAATCGGCAAACTACGAGCAGTACTTC. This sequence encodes CASSESANYEQYF. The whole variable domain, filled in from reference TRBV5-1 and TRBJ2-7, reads KAGVTQTPRYLIKTRGQQVTLSCSPISGHRSVSWYQQTPGQGLQFLFEYFSETQRNKGNFPGRFSGRQFSNSRSEMNVSTLELGDSALYLCASSESANYEQYFGPGTRLTVT.

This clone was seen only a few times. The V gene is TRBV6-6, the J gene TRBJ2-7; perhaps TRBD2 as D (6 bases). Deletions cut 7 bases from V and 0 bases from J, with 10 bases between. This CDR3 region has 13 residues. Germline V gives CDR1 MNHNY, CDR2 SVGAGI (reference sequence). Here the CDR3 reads CASTTGVSYEQYF. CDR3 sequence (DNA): TGTGCCAGCACCACGGGGGTCTCCTACGAGCAGTACTTC.

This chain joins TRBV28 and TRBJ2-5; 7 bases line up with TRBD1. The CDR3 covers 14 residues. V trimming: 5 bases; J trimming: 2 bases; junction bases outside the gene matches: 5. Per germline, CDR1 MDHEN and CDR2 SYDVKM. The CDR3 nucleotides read TGTGCCAGCAGTAGGGGGCCATCACAAGAGACCCAGTACTTC. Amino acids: CASSRGPSQETQYF.

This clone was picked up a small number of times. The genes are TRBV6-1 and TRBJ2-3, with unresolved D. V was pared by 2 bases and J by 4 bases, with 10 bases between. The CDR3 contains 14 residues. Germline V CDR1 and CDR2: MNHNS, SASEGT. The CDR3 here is CASSESLSADTQYF. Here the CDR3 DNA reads TGTGCCAGCAGTGAATCATTGAGTGCAGATACGCAGTATTTT.

Written as DNA, the CDR3 is TGTGCCAGCAGCTTCATAGGGGGCATCGGCTACGAGCAGTACTTC. Translated: CASSFIGGIGYEQYF. The V and J genes are TRBV7-2 and TRBJ2-5; 7 bases fit TRBD1. The end of the DNA fits TRBJ2-7 better, so the J call may be wrong. CDR1 SGHTA and CDR2 FQGNSA come from the germline V gene. The CDR3 length is 15 residues.

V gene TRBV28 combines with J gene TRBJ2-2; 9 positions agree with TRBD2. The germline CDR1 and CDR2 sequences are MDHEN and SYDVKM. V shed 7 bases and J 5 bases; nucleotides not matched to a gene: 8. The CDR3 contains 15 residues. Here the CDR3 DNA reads TGTGCCAGCAACCCCGGACTAGCGCTTACCGGGGAGCTGTTTTTT. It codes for CASNPGLALTGELFF.

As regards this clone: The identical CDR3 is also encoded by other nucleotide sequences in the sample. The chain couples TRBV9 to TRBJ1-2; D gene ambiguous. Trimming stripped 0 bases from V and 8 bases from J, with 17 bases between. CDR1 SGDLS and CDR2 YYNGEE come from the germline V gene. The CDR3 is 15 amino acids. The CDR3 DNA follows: TGTGCCAGCAGCGTAGGTAACTCAAAGGGTTACGGCTACACCTTC. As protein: CASSVGNSKGYGYTF.

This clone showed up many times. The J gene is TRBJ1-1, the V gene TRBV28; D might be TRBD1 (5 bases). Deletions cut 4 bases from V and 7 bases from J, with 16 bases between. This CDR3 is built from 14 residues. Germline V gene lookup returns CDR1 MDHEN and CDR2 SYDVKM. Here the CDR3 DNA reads TGTGCCAGCAGTTCCTCTCGGCAGGGTAATGAAGCTTTCTTT. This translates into CASSSSRQGNEAFF.

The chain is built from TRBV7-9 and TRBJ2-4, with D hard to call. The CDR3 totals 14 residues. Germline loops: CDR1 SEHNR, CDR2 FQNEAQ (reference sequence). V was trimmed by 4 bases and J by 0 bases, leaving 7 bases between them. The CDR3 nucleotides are TGTGCCAGCAGCTACCAGGTAGCCAAAAACATTCAGTACTTC. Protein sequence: CASSYQVAKNIQYF.

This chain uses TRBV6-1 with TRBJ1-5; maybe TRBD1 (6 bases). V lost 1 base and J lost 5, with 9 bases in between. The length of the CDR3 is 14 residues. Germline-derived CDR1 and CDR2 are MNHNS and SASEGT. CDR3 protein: CASSEETGYQPQHF. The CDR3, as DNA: TGTGCCAGCAGTGAAGAGACAGGCTATCAGCCCCAGCATTTT.

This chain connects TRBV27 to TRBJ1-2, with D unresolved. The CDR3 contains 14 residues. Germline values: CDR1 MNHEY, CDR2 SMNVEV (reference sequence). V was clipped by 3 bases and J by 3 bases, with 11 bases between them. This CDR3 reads CASSFAGIDYGYTF. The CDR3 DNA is TGTGCCAGCAGTTTTGCCGGGATCGACTATGGCTACACCTTC.

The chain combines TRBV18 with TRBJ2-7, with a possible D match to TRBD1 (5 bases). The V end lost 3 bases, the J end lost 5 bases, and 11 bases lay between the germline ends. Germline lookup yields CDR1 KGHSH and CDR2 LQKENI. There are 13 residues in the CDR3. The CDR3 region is CASSPGLNHEQYF. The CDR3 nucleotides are TGTGCCAGCTCACCGGGGCTGAACCACGAGCAGTACTTC.

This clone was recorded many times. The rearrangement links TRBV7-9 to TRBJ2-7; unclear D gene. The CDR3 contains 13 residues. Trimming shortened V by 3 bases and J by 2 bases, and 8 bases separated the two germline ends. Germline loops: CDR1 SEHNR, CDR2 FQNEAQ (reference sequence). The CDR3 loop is CASSFGYTYEQYF. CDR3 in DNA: TGTGCCAGCAGCTTTGGCTATACCTACGAGCAGTACTTC.

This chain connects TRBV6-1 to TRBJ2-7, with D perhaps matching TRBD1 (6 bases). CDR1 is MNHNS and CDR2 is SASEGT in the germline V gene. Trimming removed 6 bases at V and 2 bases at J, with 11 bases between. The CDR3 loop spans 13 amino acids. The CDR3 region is CASSRDTTYEQYF. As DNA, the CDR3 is TGTGCCAGCAGCCGGGACACAACCTACGAGCAGTACTTC.

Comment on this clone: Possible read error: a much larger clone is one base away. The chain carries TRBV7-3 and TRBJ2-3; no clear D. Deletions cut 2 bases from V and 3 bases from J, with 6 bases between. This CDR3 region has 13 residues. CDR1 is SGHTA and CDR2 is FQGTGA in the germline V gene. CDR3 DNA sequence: TGTGCCAGCAGCTTAGAAGGGACAGATACGCAGTATTTT. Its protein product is CASSLEGTDTQYF.

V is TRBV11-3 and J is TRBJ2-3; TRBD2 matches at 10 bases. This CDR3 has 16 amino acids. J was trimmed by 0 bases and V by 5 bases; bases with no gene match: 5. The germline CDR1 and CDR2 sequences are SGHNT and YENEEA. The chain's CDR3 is CASSPGTSESTDTQYF. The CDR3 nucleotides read TGTGCCAGCAGCCCTGGGACTAGCGAGAGCACAGATACGCAGTATTTT. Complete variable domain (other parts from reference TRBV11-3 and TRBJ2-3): EAGVVQSPRYKIIEKKQPVAFWCNPISGHNTLYWYLQNLGQGPELLIRYENEEAVDDSQLPKDRFSAERLKGVDSTLKIQPAELGDSAVYLCASSPGTSESTDTQYFGPGTRLTVL.

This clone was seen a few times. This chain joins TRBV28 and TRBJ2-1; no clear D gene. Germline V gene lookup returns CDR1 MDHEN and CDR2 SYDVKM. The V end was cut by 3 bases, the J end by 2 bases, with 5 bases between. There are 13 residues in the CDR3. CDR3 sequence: CASSLLAYNEQFF. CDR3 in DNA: TGTGCCAGCAGTTTGTTAGCCTACAATGAGCAGTTCTTC.

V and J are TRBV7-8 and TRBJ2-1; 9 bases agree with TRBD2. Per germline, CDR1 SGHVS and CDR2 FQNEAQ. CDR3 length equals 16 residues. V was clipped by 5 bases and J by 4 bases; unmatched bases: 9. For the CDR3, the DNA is TGTGCCAGCAGCCCCCAGAGACTAGCGGCTTACAATGAGCAGTTCTTC. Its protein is CASSPQRLAAYNEQFF.

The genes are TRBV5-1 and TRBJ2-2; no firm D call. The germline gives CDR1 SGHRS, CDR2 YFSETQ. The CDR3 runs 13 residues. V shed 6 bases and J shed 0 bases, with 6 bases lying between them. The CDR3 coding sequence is TGCGCCAGCACCTACACGAACACCGGGGAGCTGTTTTTT. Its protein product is CASTYTNTGELFF.

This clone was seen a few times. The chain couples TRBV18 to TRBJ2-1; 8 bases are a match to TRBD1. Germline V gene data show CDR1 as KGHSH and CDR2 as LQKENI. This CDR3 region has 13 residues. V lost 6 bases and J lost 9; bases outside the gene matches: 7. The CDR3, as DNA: TGTGCCAGCTCGCAGGGGGCGCGGGGTGAGCAGTTCTTC. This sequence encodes CASSQGARGEQFF. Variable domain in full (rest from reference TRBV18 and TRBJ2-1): NAGVMQNPRHLVRRRGQEARLRCSPMKGHSHVYWYRQLPEEGLKFMVYLQKENIIDESGMPKERFSAEFPKEGPSILRIQQVVRGDSAAYFCASSQGARGEQFFGPGTRLTVL.